This TCR beta chain was sequenced in a study of cytomegalovirus exposure and HLA in healthy donors. Notes on the study in general: Across donors, presence/absence analyses took sequencing depth to be roughly uniform. The study carried out a later analysis of TCR beta sequences. It associated some 15,000 of them with specific HLA alleles at a false discovery rate of 0.05. A previous analysis found most TCR beta V segments productive roughly 87% or roughly 30% of the time. Association of a missense DCLRE1C variant with TCR beta V- and J-gene trimming was reported in a later analysis.

This CDR3 has 16 residues. Germline V CDR1 and CDR2: SGDLS, YYNGEE. The V and J ends lost 3 bases and 6 bases respectively, with 21 bases between them. PCR employed 60 Vbeta and 13 Jbeta primers. Sequencing was performed with immunoSEQ multiplex PCR; in TCRdb, only in-frame clones are kept and a portion is missing. The table has roughly 140,000 clones, 70% to 90% seen once; the top ten hold roughly 4%. As for this clone: Its antigen is not identified.

The source of this sequence is a woman in her thirties or forties in good health and CMV-seropositive. The chain uses TRBV9 and TRBJ1-2, with D maybe TRBD1 (5 bases). Sequences were obtained from PBMCs. In nucleotides, the CDR3 is TGTGCCAGCAGCGGCAAGCTAGGTCAGGGAGGGCATGGCTACACCTTC. Encoded protein: CASSGKLGQGGHGYTF. Using reference TRBV9 and TRBJ1-2 for the parts outside the CDR3, the full variable domain is DSGVTQTPKHLITATGQRVTLRCSPRSGDLSVYWYQQSLDQGLQFLIQYYNGEERAKGNILERFSAQQFPDLHSELNLSSLELGDSALYFCASSGKLGQGGHGYTFGSGTRLTVV.